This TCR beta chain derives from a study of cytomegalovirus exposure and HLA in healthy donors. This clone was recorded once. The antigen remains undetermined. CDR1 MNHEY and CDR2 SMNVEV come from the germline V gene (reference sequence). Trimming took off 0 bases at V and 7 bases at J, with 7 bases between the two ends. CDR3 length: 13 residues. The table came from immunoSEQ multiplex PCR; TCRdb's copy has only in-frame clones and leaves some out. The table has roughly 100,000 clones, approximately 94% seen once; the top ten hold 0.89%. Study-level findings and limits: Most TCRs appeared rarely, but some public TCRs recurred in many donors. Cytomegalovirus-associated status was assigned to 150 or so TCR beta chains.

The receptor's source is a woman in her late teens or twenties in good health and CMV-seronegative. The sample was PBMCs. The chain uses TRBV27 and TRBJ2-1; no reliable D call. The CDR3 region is CASSLSPVNEQFF. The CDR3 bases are TGTGCCAGCAGTTTATCCCCGGTTAATGAGCAGTTCTTC.